This T cell receptor beta chain is from a study of Graves' ophthalmopathy and Graves' hyperthyroidism (dated by TCRdb to 2017 to 2018). For the study in its entirety: Peripheral blood was collected at initial diagnosis, before any treatment. In total, approximately 130 blood samples were TCR-sequenced: 43 ophthalmopathy, approximately 80 hyperthyroidism and about 17 hyperthyroidism-to-ophthalmopathy patients. After sampling, hyperthyroidism patients received methimazole starting at 30 mg daily, and ophthalmopathy patients received high-dose intravenous methylprednisolone. To explore V-J signatures distinguishing ophthalmopathy from hyperthyroidism, a discovery set of roughly 98 patients (around 44 ophthalmopathy, over 55 stable hyperthyroidism) was enrolled. The study used TCR beta repertoire signatures to distinguish Graves' ophthalmopathy from Graves' hyperthyroidism and to predict progression to ophthalmopathy. An independent validation cohort was composed of around 19 hyperthyroidism patients and 17 patients who later progressed from hyperthyroidism to ophthalmopathy. T-cell repertoires of thyroid tissue and blood were compared in about six hyperthyroidism patients.

Between the V and J ends, shortened by 9 bases and 0 bases respectively, the junction contains 8 bases. The germline V gene specifies KGHDR as CDR1 and SFDVKD as CDR2. Inclusive of the bounding cysteine and phenylalanine, the CDR3 is 13 residues long. The retained sequence is limited to the CDR3, 39 bases, with the frame set at the first base. For repertoire sequencing, TCR beta CDR3 regions were amplified from RNA transcripts. A first-round RT-PCR used HTBI primers with the Qiagen OneStep RT-PCR kit, followed by a second-round multiplex PCR, size selection and purification. Libraries were sequenced paired-end with 100 bp reads on an Illumina HiSeq2000. As for the original processing: SOAPnuke was used for read processing, and reads with adapters, uncalled bases, a mean Phred below 15, or no exact constant-primer or identifier match were discarded. COPE v1.2.5 was used to merge the high-quality paired reads. Each unique nucleotide sequence was defined as a clonotype, and clonotypes were aligned to IMGT TRB V, D and J references with MiTCR v1.1. The analysis was limited to V-J combinations with a frequency above 0.0001, which together covered approximately 99% of repertoires. For each V-J combination, a TCR clonal expansion and chaos score was defined as the ratio of F50 clonal expansion to chaos observed in the TCRdist matrix. Welch's t-statistics and random forest were used to narrow the features down to roughly twelve V-J combinations, which were then fed into a naive Bayes classifier. The similarity between thyroid and blood repertoires was quantified using the Morisita-Horn index. TCRdb reanalyzed the raw reads on its own, using fastp at Q25 for trimming and MiXCR for clone calling, and kept in-frame beta chains. Each record represents a unique CDR3 protein, reported with the most common genes and DNA among its rows. TCRdb's processing, not the authors' own work, is the source of the V and J calls. The sample data list under 350,000 distinct CDR3 sequences, and 15% to 20% of these were observed just once. The ten largest account for 9% to 15% of the sample.

About this clonotype itself: The antigen this receptor binds is unknown. No base quality information exists; no much larger clone differs at one position.

The ophthalmopathy patients had moderately to severely active disease, with a Clinical Activity Score of 3 or higher, a NOSPECS grade of 4 or higher, and a disease duration of less than 3 months. Anyone with other autoimmune diseases, uncontrolled infections, pregnancy or lactation was excluded from the study. Clinical symptoms, serum thyroxine, TRAb, thyroid ultrasound and orbital computed tomography were used for diagnosis. Ficoll-Paque density gradient centrifugation was used to isolate PBMCs from about 9.4 ml of fresh peripheral blood. Total RNA was extracted with Trizol reagent and quality-checked on an Agilent 2100 Bioanalyzer. Broad study findings and their caveats: Most of the expanded thyroid clonotypes with a frequency above 0.001 were also detected in blood, and it was suggested that the thyroid immune response may be reflected by blood repertoires. Sample size was not statistically predetermined, and group allocation was not concealed from the investigators. Ophthalmopathy was separated from stable hyperthyroidism by the 13-signature model with around 89% sensitivity and around 81% specificity in cross-validation and with 80%/75% in the test set. In validation, the model predicted ophthalmopathy progression with about 70% sensitivity and 72% to 80% specificity; fewer than 15 predicted patients were CT-confirmed with GO in a median of approximately 6.2 months.

This receptor was taken from an adult man with Graves' ophthalmopathy. Sequencing used peripheral blood. The V gene is TRBV24-1 and the J gene is TRBJ1-5, with no confident D gene call. CDR3 sequence: CATGGHSNQPQHF. The DNA is TGTGCCACCGGTGGGCATAGCAATCAGCCCCAGCATTTT.